This T cell receptor beta chain was sequenced for a study of T cells in Graves' hyperthyroidism and ophthalmopathy (dated by TCRdb to 2018 to 2020). Some background on the complete study: Peripheral blood was collected at initial diagnosis, before any treatment. A discovery cohort of about a hundred patients, 43 with Graves' ophthalmopathy and approximately 57 with stable Graves' hyperthyroidism, was used to find distinguishing TCR V-J signatures. An independent validation cohort of 18 to 20 hyperthyroidism patients and about 15 patients who later progressed to ophthalmopathy tested prospective prediction of ophthalmopathy. The roughly 99 discovery patients were divided at random into training and test sets in a 7:3 ratio. In addition, the study compared T-cell repertoires in thyroid tissue and in blood from roughly six Graves' hyperthyroidism patients. After sampling, hyperthyroidism patients received methimazole starting at 30 mg daily, and ophthalmopathy patients received high-dose intravenous methylprednisolone. The paper describes TCR Vbeta CDR3 sequencing of some 130 peripheral blood samples, made up of under 50 ophthalmopathy patients, roughly 72 hyperthyroidism patients and 17 progressor patients. The full study reports these points: Sample size was not statistically predetermined, and blinding of investigators to group allocation was not performed. Most expanded thyroid clonotypes (frequency above 0.001) were also detected in blood, a finding suggesting that blood repertoires may reflect thyroid immune responses. During validation, the model predicted progression to ophthalmopathy a median of roughly six months ahead of onset, with around 70% sensitivity and roughly 72% specificity. A 13 V-J signature model separated ophthalmopathy from stable hyperthyroidism, with 87.88% sensitivity and just under 84% specificity in cross-validation and 80%/75% in testing.

As for this clonotype: What this receptor recognizes is not known. A read error is possible here, since a much larger clone lies one base away.

Its CDR3 holds 13 amino acids, cysteine through phenylalanine. Just the 39-base CDR3 DNA is kept, in frame starting at base 1. CDR1 is given as SQVTM and CDR2 as ANQGSEA, both from the germline V gene. TCR beta CDR3 regions were amplified from RNA transcripts. The first round of RT-PCR for the TCR CDR3 was performed with the HTBI primer set and the Qiagen OneStep RT-PCR kit. The libraries were constructed in a second round of multiplex PCR and then size-selected and purified. The libraries were sequenced on an Illumina HiSeq2000 using paired-end 100 bp reads. Regarding the original processing steps: Raw data were processed with SOAPnuke, discarding reads with adapters, uncalled bases, mean Phred below 15, or no exact constant-primer or identifier match. High-quality paired reads were merged with COPE v1.2.5, and unique nucleotide sequences were defined as clonotypes. MiTCR v1.1 was used to align the clonotypes against IMGT TRBV, TRBD and TRBJ reference segments. The analysis was restricted to V-J combinations with a frequency above 0.0001, which together covered 99.2% of the repertoires. A TCS score was defined as the ratio of F50 (clonal expansion) to E x V (chaos), with BLOSUM62-based TCRdist applied between CDR3 peptides within each V-J. Welch's t-statistics and random forest reduced 500 to 650 V-J features to roughly 13, which were used in a naive Bayes classifier (R e1071). TCRdb handled the public reads itself, with Q25 trimming in fastp and clone calling in MiXCR, and kept productive beta chains. One record per CDR3 amino acid sequence lists the most common genes and DNA. TCRdb's processing, not the authors' own work, is the source of the V and J calls. The table for this sample lists more than 450,000 distinct CDR3 sequences; less than 20% of them were counted only once. The ten largest clones capture approximately 50% of the sample.

Ophthalmopathy patients had moderately to severely active disease, with a Clinical Activity Score of 3 or more, a NOSPECS grade of 4 or more, and a disease duration of less than 3 months. Patients with uncontrolled infections, other autoimmune diseases, pregnancy or lactation were excluded. Clinical symptoms, serum thyroxine and TRAb, thyroid ultrasound, and orbital computed tomography formed the basis for the diagnoses. Ficoll-Paque density gradient centrifugation was used to isolate PBMCs from approximately 10 ml of fresh peripheral blood. Total RNA was extracted using Trizol reagent, and RNA quality was assessed on an Agilent 2100 Bioanalyzer.

The origin of this receptor is a man aged 35 to 55 with Graves' ophthalmopathy. The V gene is TRBV29-1 and the J gene is TRBJ2-7, and perhaps TRBD1 as D gene, on 5 matching bases. The sample was blood. The DNA is TGCAGCGCTGAATACCCGCAGGGTTACGAGCAGTACTTC. Translation gives CSAEYPQGYEQYF.